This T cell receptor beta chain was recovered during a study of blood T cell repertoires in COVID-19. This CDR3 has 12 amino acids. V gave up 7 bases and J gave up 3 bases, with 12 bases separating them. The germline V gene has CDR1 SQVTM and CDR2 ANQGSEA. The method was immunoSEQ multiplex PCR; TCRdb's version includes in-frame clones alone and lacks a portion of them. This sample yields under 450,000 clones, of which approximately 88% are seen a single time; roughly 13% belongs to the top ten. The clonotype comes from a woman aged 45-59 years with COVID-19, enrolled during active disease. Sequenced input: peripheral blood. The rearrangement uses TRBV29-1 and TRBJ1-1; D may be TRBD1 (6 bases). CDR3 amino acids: CSGSGADTEAFF. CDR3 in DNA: TGCAGCGGGTCAGGGGCGGACACTGAAGCTTTCTTT.